This entry is about one TCR beta chain. Its antigen is not known. This entry belongs to a study of monozygotic twins with inflammatory bowel disease. The study, taken as a whole, reports: Differences in immunosuppressive treatment may have been a source of added variability in patient repertoires. IBD patients carried less diverse TCRbeta repertoires (inverse Simpson) than healthy co-twins. Possibly reflecting limited power, no difference in repertoire similarity was found between concordant and discordant twins.

Template-switch reactions added UMIs with a 6-nucleotide sample barcode. TCRdb reworked the 5' RACE reads into one entry per CDR3 protein, no DNA. The sample has fewer than 550,000 distinct CDR3 sequences, and its top ten clones hold 2% to 3%. This CDR3 is built from 15 residues. CDR1 is SGHAT, CDR2 FQNNGV, per germline. This clonotype originated in a human donor with ulcerative colitis or Crohn's disease, or a healthy co-twin of an affected twin (not recorded which). Sequenced sample: blood. The V call is TRBV11-2, the J call TRBJ2-7; the D call from TCRdb, TRBD2, cannot be confirmed without DNA. CDR3 protein: CASSISPSPSYEQYF.